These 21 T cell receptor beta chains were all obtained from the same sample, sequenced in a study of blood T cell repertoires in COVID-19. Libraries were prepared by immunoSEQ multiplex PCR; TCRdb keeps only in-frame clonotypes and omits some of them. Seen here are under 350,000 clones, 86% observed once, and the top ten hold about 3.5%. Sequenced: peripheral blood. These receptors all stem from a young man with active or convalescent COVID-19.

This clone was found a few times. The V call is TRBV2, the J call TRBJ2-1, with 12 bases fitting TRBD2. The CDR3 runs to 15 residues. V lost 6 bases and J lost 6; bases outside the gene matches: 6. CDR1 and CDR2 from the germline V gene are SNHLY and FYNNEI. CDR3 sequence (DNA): TGTGCCAGCAGAGTAACTAGCGGGAGGCTCAATGAGCAGTTCTTC. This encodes CASRVTSGRLNEQFF.

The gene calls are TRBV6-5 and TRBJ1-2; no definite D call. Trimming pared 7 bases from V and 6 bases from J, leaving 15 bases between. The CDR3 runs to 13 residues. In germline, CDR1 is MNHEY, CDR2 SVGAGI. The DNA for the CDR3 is TGTGCCAGCACTCCAGACATCGGCAATGGCTACACCTTC. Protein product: CASTPDIGNGYTF.

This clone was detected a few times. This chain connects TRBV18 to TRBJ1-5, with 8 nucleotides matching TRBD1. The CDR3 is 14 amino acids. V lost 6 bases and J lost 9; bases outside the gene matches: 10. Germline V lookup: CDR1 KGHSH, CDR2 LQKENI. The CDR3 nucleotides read TGTGCCAGCTCGCCAAGGGACAGGCAGCCGCCCCAGCATTTT. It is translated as CASSPRDRQPPQHF.

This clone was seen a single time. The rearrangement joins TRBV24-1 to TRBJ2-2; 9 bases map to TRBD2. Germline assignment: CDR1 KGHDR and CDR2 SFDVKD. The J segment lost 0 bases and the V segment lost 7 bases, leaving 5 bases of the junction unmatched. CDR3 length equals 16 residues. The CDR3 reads CATRGTSPSNTGELFF. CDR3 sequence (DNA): TGTGCCACCAGGGGGACTAGCCCTTCGAACACCGGGGAGCTGTTTTTT.

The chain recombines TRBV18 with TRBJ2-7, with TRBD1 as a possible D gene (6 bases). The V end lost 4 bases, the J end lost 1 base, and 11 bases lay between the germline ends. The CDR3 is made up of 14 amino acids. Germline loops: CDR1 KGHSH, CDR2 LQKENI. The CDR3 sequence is CASSQGDGSYEQYF. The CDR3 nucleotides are TGTGCCAGCTCACAGGGGGACGGTTCCTACGAGCAGTACTTC.

CDR3 protein: CAWSDGTGLDTQYF. Written as DNA, the CDR3 is TGTGCCTGGAGTGATGGGACAGGGTTGGATACGCAGTATTTT. The chain links TRBV30 to TRBJ2-3; 9 bases agree with TRBD1. The CDR3 contains 14 residues. Germline CDR1 is GTSNPN and CDR2 is SVGIG (reference sequence). The ends lost 1 base at V and 6 bases at J; junction bases unmatched: 5. The full variable domain, completed using reference TRBV30 and TRBJ2-3, is SQTIHQWPATLVQPVGSPLSLECTVEGTSNPNLYWYRQAAGRGLQLLFYSVGIGQISSEVPQNLSASRPQDRQFILSSKKLLLSDSGFYLCAWSDGTGLDTQYFGPGTRLTVL.

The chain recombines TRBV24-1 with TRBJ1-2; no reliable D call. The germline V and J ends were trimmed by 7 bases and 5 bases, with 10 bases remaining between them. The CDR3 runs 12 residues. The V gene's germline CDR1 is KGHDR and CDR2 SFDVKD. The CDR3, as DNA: TGTGCCACCAGCAGCGAATATTATGGCTACACCTTC. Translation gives CATSSEYYGYTF.

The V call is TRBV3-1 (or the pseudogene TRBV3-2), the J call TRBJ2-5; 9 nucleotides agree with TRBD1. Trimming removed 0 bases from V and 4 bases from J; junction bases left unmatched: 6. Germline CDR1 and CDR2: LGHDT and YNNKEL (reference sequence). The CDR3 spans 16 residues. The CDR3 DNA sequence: TGTGCCAGCAGCCAAGATATCACAGGGGGCGCAGAGACCCAGTACTTC. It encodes CASSQDITGGAETQYF.

CDR3 coding DNA: TGTGCCACCAGCAGCGGACAGGGGGAAAGAAACATTCAGTACTTC. This translates into CATSSGQGERNIQYF. This chain links TRBV15 with TRBJ2-4, with 10 bases identical to TRBD1. CDR3 size: 15 residues. The germline CDR1 and CDR2 sequences are LNHNV and YYDKDF (reference sequence). The V segment lost 3 bases and the J segment 6 bases; nucleotides outside the gene matches: 5.

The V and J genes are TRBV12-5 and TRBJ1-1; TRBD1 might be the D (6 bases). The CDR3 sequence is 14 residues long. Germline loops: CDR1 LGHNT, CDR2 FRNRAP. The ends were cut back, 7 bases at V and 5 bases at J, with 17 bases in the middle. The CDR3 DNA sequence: TGTGCTAGTGCCCTAGGAGACAGGAAAACTGAAGCTTTCTTT. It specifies CASALGDRKTEAFF.

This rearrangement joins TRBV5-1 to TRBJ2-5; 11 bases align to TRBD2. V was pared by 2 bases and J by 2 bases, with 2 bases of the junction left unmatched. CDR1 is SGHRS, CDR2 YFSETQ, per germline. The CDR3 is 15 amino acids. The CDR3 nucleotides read TGCGCCAGCAGCTTTAGCGGGGGGGTACAAGAGACCCAGTACTTC. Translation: CASSFSGGVQETQYF.

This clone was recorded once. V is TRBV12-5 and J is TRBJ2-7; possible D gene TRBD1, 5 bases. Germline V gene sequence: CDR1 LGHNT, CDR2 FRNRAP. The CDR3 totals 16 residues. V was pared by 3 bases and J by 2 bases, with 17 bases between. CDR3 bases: TGTGCTAGTGGTTTTATGACAGACTGGGGCCCCTACGAGCAGTACTTC. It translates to CASGFMTDWGPYEQYF.

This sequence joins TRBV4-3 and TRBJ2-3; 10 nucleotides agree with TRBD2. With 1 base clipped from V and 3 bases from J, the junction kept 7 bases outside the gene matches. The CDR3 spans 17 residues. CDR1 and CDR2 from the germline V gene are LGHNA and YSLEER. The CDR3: CASSQAWTSGATDTQYF. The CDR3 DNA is TGCGCCAGCAGCCAAGCATGGACTAGCGGAGCTACAGATACGCAGTATTTT.

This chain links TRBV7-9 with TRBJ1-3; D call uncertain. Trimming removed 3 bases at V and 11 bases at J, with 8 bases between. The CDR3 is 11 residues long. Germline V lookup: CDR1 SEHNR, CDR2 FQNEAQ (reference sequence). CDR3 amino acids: CASSLGHAIYF. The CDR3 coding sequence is TGTGCCAGCAGCTTGGGCCACGCCATATATTTT. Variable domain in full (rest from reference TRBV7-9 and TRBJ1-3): DTGVSQNPRHKITKRGQNVTFRCDPISEHNRLYWYRQTLGQGPEFLTYFQNEAQLEKSRLLSDRFSAERPKGSFSTLEIQRTEQGDSAMYLCASSLGHAIYFGEGSWLTVV.

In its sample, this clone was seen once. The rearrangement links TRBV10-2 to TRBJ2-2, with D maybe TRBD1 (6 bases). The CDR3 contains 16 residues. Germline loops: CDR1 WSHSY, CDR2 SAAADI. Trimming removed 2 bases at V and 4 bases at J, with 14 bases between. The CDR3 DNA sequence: TGCGCCAGCAGTGAGCACACAGGGAGAGGCACCGGGGAGCTGTTTTTT. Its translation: CASSEHTGRGTGELFF.

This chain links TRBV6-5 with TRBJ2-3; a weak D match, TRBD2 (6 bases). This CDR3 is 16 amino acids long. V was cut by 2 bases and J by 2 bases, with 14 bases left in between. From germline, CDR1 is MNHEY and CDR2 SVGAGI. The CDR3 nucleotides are TGTGCCAGCAGTTACCGCCTAGCGAGCCACACAGATACGCAGTATTTT. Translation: CASSYRLASHTDTQYF.

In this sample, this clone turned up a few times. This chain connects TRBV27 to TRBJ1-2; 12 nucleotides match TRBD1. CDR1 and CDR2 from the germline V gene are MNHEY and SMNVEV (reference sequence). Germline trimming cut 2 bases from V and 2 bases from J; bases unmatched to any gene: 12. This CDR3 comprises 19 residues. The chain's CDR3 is CASSLRPGTGGGYNYGYTF. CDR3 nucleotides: TGTGCCAGCAGTTTAAGGCCCGGGACAGGGGGCGGTTACAACTATGGCTACACCTTC.

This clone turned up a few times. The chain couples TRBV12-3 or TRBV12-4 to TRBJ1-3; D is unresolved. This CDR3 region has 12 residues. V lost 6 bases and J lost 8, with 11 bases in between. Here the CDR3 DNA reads TGTGCCAGCAGGTGGGAGAGTGACACCATATATTTT. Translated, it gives CASRWESDTIYF.

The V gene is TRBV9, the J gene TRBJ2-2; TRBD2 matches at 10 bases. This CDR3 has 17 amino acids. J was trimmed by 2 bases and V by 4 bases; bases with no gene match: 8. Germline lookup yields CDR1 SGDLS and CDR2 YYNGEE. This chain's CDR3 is CASSPSSGGPNTGELFF. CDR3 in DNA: TGTGCCAGCAGCCCCTCTAGCGGGGGCCCAAACACCGGGGAGCTGTTTTTT.

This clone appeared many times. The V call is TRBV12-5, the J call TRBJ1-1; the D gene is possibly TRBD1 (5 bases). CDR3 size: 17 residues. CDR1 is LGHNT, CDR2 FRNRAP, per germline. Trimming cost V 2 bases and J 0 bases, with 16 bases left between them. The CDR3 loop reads CASGLPQAWEVNTEAFF. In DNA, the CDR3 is TGTGCTAGTGGTTTGCCACAGGCCTGGGAAGTGAACACTGAAGCTTTCTTT.

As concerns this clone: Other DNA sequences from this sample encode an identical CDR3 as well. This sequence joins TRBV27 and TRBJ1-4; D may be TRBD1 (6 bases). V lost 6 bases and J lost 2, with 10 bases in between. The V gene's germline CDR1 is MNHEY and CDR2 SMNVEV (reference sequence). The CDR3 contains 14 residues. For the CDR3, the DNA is TGTGCCAGCAGGCCAGGGGCGACTAATGAAAAACTGTTTTTT. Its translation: CASRPGATNEKLFF.